This T cell receptor (beta chain) was identified in a study of response to subunit inactivated influenza vaccine. Whole-study findings and limits: After each seasonal influenza vaccination, few new T cells are recruited, the authors suggested.

TCRdb itself ran the RT-PCR reads through MiXCR, one entry per CDR3 protein. The sample includes about 240,000 distinct CDR3 sequences, 10% to 15% of them seen just once. There are 14 residues in the CDR3. The V gene lost 3 bases and the J gene lost 6 bases, with 12 bases spanning the gap. Germline CDR1 reads DFQATT; CDR2 reads SNEGSKA (reference sequence). Note on this clonotype: Its cognate antigen is unknown.

The rearrangement joins TRBV20-1 to TRBJ1-6; no reliable D call. This clonotype was sampled from a man in his forties or fifties who received an inactivated influenza vaccine. The sequencing used non-naive T cells sorted from PBMCs, collected around two weeks before vaccination. CDR3 amino acids: CSASSRQLNSPLHF. The CDR3 bases are TGCAGTGCTAGTTCGAGACAACTTAATTCACCCCTCCACTTT.